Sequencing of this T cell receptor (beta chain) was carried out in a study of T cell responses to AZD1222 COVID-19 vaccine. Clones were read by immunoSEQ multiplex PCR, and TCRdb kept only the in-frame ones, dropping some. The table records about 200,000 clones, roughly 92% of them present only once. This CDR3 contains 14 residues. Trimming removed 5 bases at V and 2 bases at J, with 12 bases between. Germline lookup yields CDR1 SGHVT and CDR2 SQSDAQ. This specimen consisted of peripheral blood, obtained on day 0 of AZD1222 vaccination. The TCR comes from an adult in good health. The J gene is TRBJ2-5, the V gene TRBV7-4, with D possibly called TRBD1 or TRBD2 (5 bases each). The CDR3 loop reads CASSPRDGQETQYF. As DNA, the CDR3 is TGTGCCAGCAGCCCCCGGGACGGACAAGAGACCCAGTACTTC.